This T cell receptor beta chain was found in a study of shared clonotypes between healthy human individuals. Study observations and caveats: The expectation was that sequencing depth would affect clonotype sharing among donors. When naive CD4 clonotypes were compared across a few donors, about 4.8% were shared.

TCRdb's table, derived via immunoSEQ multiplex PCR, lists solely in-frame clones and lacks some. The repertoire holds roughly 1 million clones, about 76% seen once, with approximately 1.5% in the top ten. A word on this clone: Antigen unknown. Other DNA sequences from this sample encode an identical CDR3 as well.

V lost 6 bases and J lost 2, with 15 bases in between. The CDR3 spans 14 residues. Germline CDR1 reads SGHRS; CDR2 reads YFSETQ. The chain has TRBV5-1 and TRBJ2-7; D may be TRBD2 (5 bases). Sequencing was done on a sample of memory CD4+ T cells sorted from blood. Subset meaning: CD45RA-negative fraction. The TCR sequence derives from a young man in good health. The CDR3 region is CASTREGQTYEQYF. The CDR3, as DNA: TGCGCCAGCACCCGGGAAGGCCAAACCTACGAGCAGTACTTC.